Following are 30 T cell receptor beta chains from one sample sequenced in a study of PD-1 blockade in classical Hodgkin lymphoma. The repertoire was sequenced with immunoSEQ multiplex PCR; TCRdb's copy has only in-frame clones and lacks some. The table has tens of thousands of clones, about 63% seen once. After autologous stem cell transplantation all patients relapsed, and prior brentuximab vedotin exposure differed between cohorts. The specimen was peripheral blood mononuclear cells (PBMCs), collected at baseline. The receptor set was obtained from a human donor with classical Hodgkin lymphoma.

The rearrangement joins TRBV6-5 to TRBJ1-5; tentative D call: TRBD1 (5 bases). Trimming removed 10 bases at V and 6 bases at J, with 10 bases between. This CDR3 is 11 amino acids long. Per germline, CDR1 MNHEY and CDR2 SVGAGI. The CDR3 bases are TGTGCCACCCGAGGGGTTCAGCCCCAGCATTTT. This gives the protein CATRGVQPQHF.

CDR3 DNA sequence: TGTGCCAGCAGCCACCCCGCCAGGACAGGGGGTTACGAGCAGTACTTC. Protein sequence: CASSHPARTGGYEQYF. This chain uses TRBV7-9 with TRBJ2-7; 10 bases map to TRBD1. The CDR3 is 16 residues long. V was pared by 5 bases and J by 4 bases, with 11 bases of the junction left unmatched. In germline, CDR1 is SEHNR, CDR2 FQNEAQ (reference sequence).

The chain joins TRBV10-2 to TRBJ1-5, with D perhaps matching TRBD1 (6 bases). Germline loops: CDR1 WSHSY, CDR2 SAAADI. V lost 3 bases and J 2 bases, leaving 11 bases between the germline ends. The CDR3 runs 15 residues. CDR3 residues: CASSESQGGNQPQHF. The CDR3 DNA reads TGCGCCAGCAGTGAATCACAGGGCGGCAATCAGCCCCAGCATTTT.

This clone came up a few times. The rearrangement joins TRBV7-9 to TRBJ2-7; TRBD2 might be the D (6 bases). There are 15 residues in the CDR3. CDR1 and CDR2 (germline): SEHNR, FQNEAQ (reference sequence). The V end lost 0 bases, the J end lost 10 bases, and 19 bases lay between the germline ends. Here the CDR3 DNA reads TGTGCCAGCAGCTTAGCGGAGGGAGGAGGACTGGGACAGTACTTC. Protein product: CASSLAEGGGLGQYF.

V and J are TRBV4-2 and TRBJ2-7; no clear D gene. The CDR3 contains 12 residues. The germline V gene has CDR1 LGHNA and CDR2 YNFKEQ. V lost 4 bases to trimming and J lost 5 bases, with 9 bases between them. CDR3 sequence: CASSRTTNEQYF. CDR3 bases: TGTGCCAGCAGCCGTACCACCAACGAGCAGTACTTC.

The CDR3 loop is CASSQSLGQLYEQYF. The CDR3 DNA is TGCGCCAGCAGCCAAAGTTTAGGACAGCTCTACGAGCAGTACTTC. The chain links TRBV4-3 to TRBJ2-7; TRBD1 might be the D (6 bases). The CDR3 spans 15 residues. V lost 2 bases and J lost 3, with 14 bases in between. Germline CDR1 and CDR2: LGHNA and YSLEER.

V and J are TRBV5-4 and TRBJ2-5; 10 nucleotides match TRBD2. The CDR3 runs to 14 residues. J was trimmed by 5 bases and V by 5 bases; bases with no gene match: 6. The germline V gene has CDR1 SGHNT and CDR2 YYREEE (reference sequence). The CDR3 sequence: CASSLAGAGETQYF. DNA of the CDR3: TGTGCCAGCAGTCTAGCGGGGGCAGGGGAGACCCAGTACTTC.

The genes are TRBV27 and TRBJ2-5; unclear D gene. Germline V gives CDR1 MNHEY, CDR2 SMNVEV (reference sequence). Trimming pared 6 bases from V and 1 base from J, leaving 6 bases between. This CDR3 spans 12 amino acids. CDR3 protein: CASSWAQETQYF. The CDR3 region has the DNA TGTGCCAGCAGCTGGGCCCAAGAGACCCAGTACTTC.

This clone was seen only a few times. CDR3 sequence reads: CASSRDSATDTQYF. In DNA form, the CDR3 reads TGTGCCAGCAGCAGGGACTCCGCCACAGATACGCAGTATTTT. The chain has TRBV28 and TRBJ2-3; maybe TRBD2 (6 bases). V was shortened by 6 bases and J by 2 bases, with 12 bases between the two germline ends. The CDR3 runs 14 residues. From germline, CDR1 is MDHEN and CDR2 SYDVKM.

The chain uses TRBV5-4 and TRBJ2-1, with 12 bases lining up with TRBD2. The CDR3 has 15 amino acids. Germline V gives CDR1 SGHNT, CDR2 YYREEE (reference sequence). J was trimmed by 7 bases and V by 4 bases; bases with no gene match: 6. CDR3: CASSQTSGRRNEQFF. The CDR3 DNA sequence: TGTGCCAGCAGCCAGACTAGCGGGAGAAGGAATGAGCAGTTCTTC.

The chain is built from TRBV10-3 and TRBJ1-1; 7 nucleotides line up with TRBD1. The CDR3 contains 15 residues. V dropped 4 bases and J dropped 3; count of bases not matched to a gene: 8. CDR1 and CDR2 from the germline V gene are ENHRY and SYGVKD. CDR3 nucleotide sequence: TGTGCCATCAGTGTCTACCGTCAGGGGGACACTGAAGCTTTCTTT. It yields the protein CAISVYRQGDTEAFF.

The CDR3, as DNA: TGTGCCAGCAGCTTATTCCCCGGCCCGCAAGGAGTCTACGAGCAGTACTTC. It specifies CASSLFPGPQGVYEQYF. J is TRBJ2-5 and V is TRBV7-9; D ambiguous. The J call may be in error: the DNA end matches TRBJ2-7 better. This CDR3 has 17 amino acids. CDR1 is SEHNR, CDR2 FQNEAQ, per germline (reference sequence).

The chain uses TRBV9 and TRBJ2-1, with 7 bases matching TRBD2. The CDR3 contains 15 residues. The junction had 10 bases not matched to a gene; V was cut back by 3 bases and J by 7 bases. The germline gives CDR1 SGDLS, CDR2 YYNGEE. CDR3 sequence: CASSGGLGVRNEQFF. CDR3 sequence (DNA): TGTGCCAGCAGCGGTGGACTAGGGGTTCGGAATGAGCAGTTCTTC. Full variable domain (rest looked up from reference TRBV9 and TRBJ2-1): DSGVTQTPKHLITATGQRVTLRCSPRSGDLSVYWYQQSLDQGLQFLIQYYNGEERAKGNILERFSAQQFPDLHSELNLSSLELGDSALYFCASSGGLGVRNEQFFGPGTRLTVL.

Here the CDR3 DNA reads TGTGCCAGTAGTTCCTCGCGCGGGGGGGCCAGTGAGCAGTACTTC. It is translated as CASSSSRGGASEQYF. The chain uses TRBV19 and TRBJ2-7; TRBD2 agrees at 9 bases. This CDR3 has 15 amino acids. The J segment lost 7 bases and the V segment lost 5 bases, leaving 12 bases of the junction unmatched. Germline assignment: CDR1 LNHDA and CDR2 SQIVND (reference sequence).

This clone was found a few times. This sequence joins TRBV5-6 and TRBJ2-5; 10 bases fit TRBD1. CDR3 size: 14 residues. Trimming at V came to 3 bases and at J to 2 bases, leaving 1 base not matched to a gene. Germline-derived CDR1 and CDR2 are SGHDT and YYEEEE. CDR3 sequence (DNA): TGTGCCAGCAGCTGGACAGGGGGGCAAGAGACCCAGTACTTC. Its protein is CASSWTGGQETQYF.

This clone is medium-sized in the sample. V and J are TRBV2 and TRBJ2-7; no clear D gene. This CDR3 has 17 residues. From germline, CDR1 is SNHLY and CDR2 FYNNEI. The V and J ends lost 0 bases and 6 bases respectively, with 21 bases between them. CDR3 sequence (DNA): TGTGCCAGCAGTGAAGCCCGGTACGCCGCGATCTTGGGCGAGCAGTACTTC. This sequence encodes CASSEARYAAILGEQYF.

The chain recombines TRBV6-6 with TRBJ1-1; a possible D gene is TRBD1 (5 bases). The V gene's germline CDR1 is MNHNY and CDR2 SVGAGI (reference sequence). V shed 8 bases and J shed 5 bases, with 15 bases lying between them. There are 13 residues in the CDR3. The CDR3 DNA reads TGTGCCAGCCCTGAAGGGGAGGGGACTGAAGCTTTCTTT. This encodes CASPEGEGTEAFF.

This sequence joins TRBV7-6 and TRBJ2-4; 9 nucleotides agree with TRBD1. Germline-derived CDR1 and CDR2 are SGHVS and FNYEAQ. Germline trimming cut 5 bases from V and 1 base from J; bases unmatched to any gene: 6. This CDR3 spans 16 amino acids. CDR3 in amino acids: CASSRRDRVAKNIQYF. Written as DNA, the CDR3 is TGTGCCAGCAGCAGACGGGACAGGGTTGCCAAAAACATTCAGTACTTC.

The chain employs TRBV10-3 and TRBJ1-5; D perhaps matches TRBD1 (5 bases). CDR3 length equals 15 residues. Trimming shortened V by 0 bases and J by 6 bases, and 12 bases separated the two germline ends. Germline CDR1 reads ENHRY; CDR2 reads SYGVKD. Here the CDR3 reads CAISESLPGSQPQHF. DNA for the CDR3: TGTGCCATCAGTGAGTCATTGCCAGGGAGTCAGCCCCAGCATTTT.

The genes are TRBV19 and TRBJ2-3, with 8 bases matching TRBD1. Germline trimming cut 5 bases from V and 10 bases from J; bases unmatched to any gene: 11. The CDR3 consists of 14 residues. The germline V gene encodes CDR1 LNHDA and CDR2 SQIVND (reference sequence). This CDR3 is CASSLTGEDFAQYF. The CDR3 DNA reads TGTGCCAGTAGTTTGACAGGGGAAGACTTTGCGCAGTATTTT.

The V gene is TRBV6-5, the J gene TRBJ1-3, with D possibly being TRBD1 (6 bases). The CDR3 is 15 amino acids. CDR1 MNHEY and CDR2 SVGAGI come from the germline V gene. V was cut by 5 bases and J by 0 bases, with 11 bases left in between. This chain's CDR3 is CASSASGVSGNTIYF. In DNA form, the CDR3 reads TGTGCCAGCAGTGCATCAGGGGTCTCTGGAAACACCATATATTTT.

The chain carries TRBV28 and TRBJ1-2, with D perhaps matching TRBD1 (5 bases). The CDR3 loop spans 15 amino acids. Germline CDR1 is MDHEN and CDR2 is SYDVKM. Trimming cost V 3 bases and J 4 bases, with 15 bases left between them. This chain's CDR3 is CASSLRRDGPYGYTF. As DNA, the CDR3 is TGTGCCAGCAGTTTGAGGCGGGACGGCCCCTATGGCTACACCTTC.

Here the CDR3 reads CASTSGSSNTGELFF. CDR3 DNA sequence: TGTGCCAGCACTAGCGGGAGTTCAAACACCGGGGAGCTGTTTTTT. The chain links TRBV6-1 to TRBJ2-2; 10 bases agree with TRBD2. Germline CDR1 is MNHNS and CDR2 is SASEGT. This CDR3 comprises 15 residues. After removal of 7 bases from V and 2 bases from J, the junction contained 4 bases not matched to a gene.

This clone is deemed medium-sized. The chain employs TRBV29-1 and TRBJ2-7; D remains unclear. The CDR3 runs to 12 residues. V shed 3 bases and J shed 2 bases, with 8 bases lying between them. Germline V CDR1 and CDR2: SQVTM, ANQGSEA. CDR3 DNA sequence: TGCAGCGTTGAGTCAGGTACCTACGAGCAGTACTTC. Translation: CSVESGTYEQYF.

The chain couples TRBV9 to TRBJ1-4; weak D call: TRBD1 (5 bases). The CDR3 runs to 14 residues. Between the trimmed V and J ends, which lost 1 base and 7 bases, there was a span of 11 bases. Germline V CDR1 and CDR2: SGDLS, YYNGEE. CDR3: CASSVQGVAEKLFF. In DNA form, the CDR3 reads TGTGCCAGCAGCGTACAGGGAGTGGCTGAAAAACTGTTTTTT.

This chain joins TRBV5-6 and TRBJ2-3, with 7 positions matching TRBD1. The CDR3 has 15 residues. The junction had 11 bases not matched to a gene; V was cut back by 3 bases and J by 7 bases. From germline, CDR1 is SGHDT and CDR2 YYEEEE. The CDR3 DNA reads as TGTGCCAGCAGCTCACCGGGACAGAGCAAGTATACGCAGTATTTT. Protein sequence: CASSSPGQSKYTQYF.

The rearrangement links TRBV18 to TRBJ2-5, with a tentative D call TRBD1 (6 bases). Trimming took 2 bases from V and 3 from J, leaving 7 bases between them. Germline V lookup: CDR1 KGHSH, CDR2 LQKENI. The CDR3 loop spans 13 amino acids. The DNA of the CDR3 is TGTGCCAGCTCACCAGCAGGGGAAGAGACCCAGTACTTC. Residues: CASSPAGEETQYF.

This rearrangement joins TRBV13 to TRBJ2-5, with 8 bases that match TRBD2. The germline V gene encodes CDR1 PRHDT and CDR2 FYEKMQ (reference sequence). CDR3 length: 15 amino acids. V was pared by 5 bases and J by 2 bases, with 7 bases of the junction left unmatched. In nucleotides, the CDR3 is TGTGCCAGCAGCCAGACTAGCGTGGAGCAAGAGACCCAGTACTTC. This sequence encodes CASSQTSVEQETQYF.

The chain has TRBV30 and TRBJ1-2; D is ambiguous. Germline CDR1 is GTSNPN and CDR2 is SVGIG (reference sequence). Trimming stripped 3 bases from V and 4 bases from J, with 12 bases between. This CDR3 contains 13 residues. CDR3 sequence (DNA): TGTGCCTGGAGCCTCGAGGTGGGCTATGGCTACACCTTC. It specifies CAWSLEVGYGYTF.

The chain links TRBV6-5 to TRBJ2-3; 9 nucleotides agree with TRBD2. The CDR3 runs 15 residues. Germline CDR1 and CDR2: MNHEY and SVGAGI. The junction had 6 bases not matched to a gene; V was cut back by 4 bases and J by 4 bases. The CDR3 region has the DNA TGTGCCAGCAGTTTCCAAGCGGGAGGAGCAGATACGCAGTATTTT. It yields the protein CASSFQAGGADTQYF.